Below, 27 T cell receptor beta chains from the same sample are listed, as sequenced in a study of blood T cells in healthy people across ages. A J-beta primer mix and a sample-barcoded 5' primer were used in a second PCR of about 7 to 12 cycles. TCRdb reanalysed the 5' RACE reads using MiXCR and keeps one entry per CDR3 protein. The sample lists 1.2 million to 1.5 million distinct CDR3 sequences; approximately 42% were seen once. Sequencing was performed on blood. These receptors were obtained from a woman younger than 35 in good health.

The rearrangement uses TRBV9 and TRBJ2-6; the D call may be TRBD1 or TRBD2 (5 bases each). Between the trimmed V and J ends, which lost 7 bases and 2 bases, there was a span of 22 bases. CDR1 SGDLS and CDR2 YYNGEE come from the germline V gene. This CDR3 is built from 18 residues. The CDR3 coding sequence is TGTGCCAGCGGCCTCCGGGACCCAAGAAGCCCTGGGGCCAACGTCCTGACTTTC. It codes for CASGLRDPRSPGANVLTF.

The table lists this clonotype with a few counts. J is TRBJ2-5 and V is TRBV7-6, with 7 nucleotides matching TRBD1. V dropped 1 base and J dropped 5; count of bases not matched to a gene: 10. This CDR3 comprises 16 residues. Germline V lookup: CDR1 SGHVS, CDR2 FNYEAQ. The CDR3 protein is CASSLGDSPSRETQYF. In DNA, the CDR3 is TGTGCCAGCAGCTTAGGGGACAGCCCGTCTCGGGAGACCCAGTACTTC.

This chain uses TRBV7-3 with TRBJ1-6; no definite D call. CDR3 length equals 18 residues. Trimming took 1 base from V and 0 from J, leaving 13 bases between them. Germline lookup yields CDR1 SGHTA and CDR2 FQGTGA. The CDR3 here is CASSLMTQGSSYNSPLHF. The CDR3 DNA follows: TGTGCCAGCAGCTTAATGACCCAAGGGAGCTCCTATAATTCACCCCTCCACTTT.

Turning to this clonotype: At one end the junction does not follow the germline gene, possibly because of a read error. The chain recombines TRBV12-3 or TRBV12-4 with TRBJ2-7; D might be TRBD2 (6 bases). The CDR3 is made up of 14 amino acids. Here the CDR3 DNA reads TGTGACAGCAGTTTAGGGACTGGCGGCTACGAGCAGTACTTC. Protein sequence: CDSSLGTGGYEQYF.

This clonotype has only a few counts. The chain is built from TRBV9 and TRBJ2-1; D ambiguous. The CDR3 has 13 amino acids. V shed 4 bases and J shed 5 bases, with 10 bases lying between them. CDR1 and CDR2 from the germline V gene are SGDLS and YYNGEE. The CDR3 DNA is TGTGCCAGCAGCAAACGCAGCAACAATGAGCAGTTCTTC. This sequence encodes CASSKRSNNEQFF.

The CDR3 spells CASSLVGVGNSPLHF. The CDR3 nucleotides read TGTGCCAGCAGCTTAGTTGGGGTCGGGAATTCACCCCTCCACTTT. The V call is TRBV7-9, the J call TRBJ1-6; D remains unclear. V gave up 1 base and J gave up 7 bases, with 11 bases separating them. Germline V gene lookup returns CDR1 SEHNR and CDR2 FQNEAQ (reference sequence). The CDR3 has 15 residues.

The genes are TRBV5-1 and TRBJ1-3, with D possibly matching TRBD1 (6 bases). The germline V gene has CDR1 SGHRS and CDR2 YFSETQ. There are 13 residues in the CDR3. Trimming shortened V by 1 base and J by 4 bases, and 6 bases separated the two germline ends. CDR3 sequence: CASSLTGGNTIYF. CDR3 DNA: TGCGCCAGCAGCTTGACAGGGGGAAACACCATATATTTT.

The V and J genes are TRBV4-1 and TRBJ2-1; unclear D gene. Trimming stripped 3 bases from V and 12 bases from J, with 15 bases between. This CDR3 spans 13 amino acids. Looked up from germline, CDR1 is MGHRA and CDR2 is YSYEKL. CDR3 in amino acids: CASSQTSPTTQFF. The CDR3 DNA reads as TGCGCCAGCAGCCAGACTTCTCCGACCACGCAGTTCTTC.

V gene TRBV3-1 combines with J gene TRBJ1-1; TRBD1 aligns across 11 bases. Unmatched junction bases numbered 2, after V lost 6 bases and J lost 5 bases. CDR1 is LGHDT and CDR2 is YNNKEL in the germline V gene (reference sequence). The CDR3 sequence is 13 residues long. CDR3 nucleotide sequence: TGTGCCAGCAGGGGACAGGGGGAGACTGAAGCTTTCTTT. It codes for CASRGQGETEAFF.

About this clonotype itself: The limits of the CDR3 on the DNA are not certain, so only TCRdb's listed CDR3 is given. V usage is TRBV21-1 and J usage is TRBJ2-1; TRBD2 is taken as the D call from the table, unchecked against the DNA. TRBV21-1 is classified as a pseudogene. The CDR3 numbers 15 amino acids, ends counted. The CDR3 is CASSKVAGGTETQFF.

The V gene is TRBV5-1, the J gene TRBJ2-2; D is ambiguous. The ends were cut back, 4 bases at V and 5 bases at J, with 9 bases in the middle. There are 13 residues in the CDR3. Germline CDR1 reads SGHRS; CDR2 reads YFSETQ. For the CDR3, the DNA is TGCGCCAGCAGCCTTGTCATAACCGGGGAGCTGTTTTTT. Amino acid sequence: CASSLVITGELFF.

This clonotype was observed a few times. J is TRBJ2-3 and V is TRBV27; D call uncertain. CDR3 length equals 14 residues. Trimming pared 4 bases from V and 0 bases from J, leaving 8 bases between. The germline V gene has CDR1 MNHEY and CDR2 SMNVEV (reference sequence). This CDR3 is CASSSHTSTDTQYF. Written as DNA, the CDR3 is TGTGCCAGCAGTTCCCATACTAGCACAGATACGCAGTATTTT.

As for this clonotype: At one end the junction does not follow the germline gene, possibly because of a read error. The chain joins TRBV12-3 or TRBV12-4 to TRBJ2-3; TRBD1 matches at 8 bases. The CDR3 contains 18 residues. For the CDR3, the DNA is TGTGCCAGCAGTTTAGGTGTCACTCAGGGGGCTAGCACAAATACGCAGTATTTT. Translating it yields CASSLGVTQGASTNTQYF.

This clonotype was counted between two and nine times. The chain joins TRBV7-2 to TRBJ2-1; TRBD2 matches at 7 bases. There are 16 residues in the CDR3. Germline CDR1 and CDR2: SGHTA and FQGNSA. Trimming took 8 bases from V and 1 from J; bases not matched to a gene: 11. The CDR3 loop reads CASCRYPAGSYNEQFF. The DNA for the CDR3 is TGTGCCAGCTGCCGATACCCAGCGGGGTCCTACAATGAGCAGTTCTTC.

This clonotype was seen ten or more times. The gene calls are TRBV5-1 and TRBJ2-7, with 7 bases fitting TRBD1. The ends lost 4 bases at V and 2 bases at J; junction bases unmatched: 9. Germline V gene data show CDR1 as SGHRS and CDR2 as YFSETQ. CDR3 length equals 15 residues. CDR3 nucleotides: TGCGCCAGCAGCGTCAGACAGGGCTACCCCTACGAGCAGTACTTC. Translating gives CASSVRQGYPYEQYF.

This clonotype was counted many times. The V call is TRBV20-1, the J call TRBJ1-2; D not resolved. The CDR3 runs 16 residues. V shed 3 bases and J shed 4 bases, with 21 bases lying between them. Germline V gene sequence: CDR1 DFQATT, CDR2 SNEGSKA (reference sequence). CDR3 DNA: TGCAGTGCTAGTGATCTTCGGCCCCGAGCAGTCTATGGCTACACCTTC. Translation: CSASDLRPRAVYGYTF.

Only a few counts were recorded for this clonotype. The rearrangement joins TRBV7-2 to TRBJ2-7; TRBD2 matches at 7 bases. The J segment lost 6 bases and the V segment lost 1 base, leaving 6 bases of the junction unmatched. Germline lookup yields CDR1 SGHTA and CDR2 FQGNSA. The CDR3 has 14 residues. The CDR3 loop reads CASSLVREKAEQYF. The CDR3 bases are TGTGCCAGCAGCTTAGTGCGGGAGAAGGCCGAGCAGTACTTC.

This clonotype was detected only a few times. The J gene is TRBJ2-7, the V gene TRBV2; 9 bases are a match to TRBD1. V shed 7 bases, J shed 3 bases, and the junction held 4 bases outside the gene matches. CDR3 length: 13 amino acids. Looked up from germline, CDR1 is SNHLY and CDR2 is FYNNEI. This CDR3 reads CASTATGGYEQYF. The CDR3 nucleotides read TGTGCCAGCACTGCGACAGGGGGCTACGAGCAGTACTTC.

V gene TRBV11-2 combines with J gene TRBJ2-3; D is possibly TRBD2 (5 bases). Germline-derived CDR1 and CDR2 are SGHAT and FQNNGV. V was cut by 5 bases and J by 1 base, with 13 bases left in between. The CDR3 runs to 15 residues. For the CDR3, the DNA is TGTGCCAGCAGCCCCCCCCGGACTCGCACAGATACGCAGTATTTT. It specifies CASSPPRTRTDTQYF.

V is TRBV2 and J is TRBJ2-7; possibly TRBD2 for D (5 bases). Trimming took 3 bases from V and 7 from J, leaving 13 bases between them. Germline loops: CDR1 SNHLY, CDR2 FYNNEI. The CDR3 contains 13 residues. CDR3 DNA: TGTGCCAGCAGTGAGGATAGGGCGGGTGAGCAGTACTTC. As protein: CASSEDRAGEQYF.

The chain couples TRBV9 to TRBJ2-3; no definite D call. Germline V gene data show CDR1 as SGDLS and CDR2 as YYNGEE. V shed 0 bases and J shed 5 bases, with 7 bases lying between them. The CDR3 has 13 residues. The CDR3 DNA is TGTGCCAGCAGCGTAGATTTTGGAGATACGCAGTATTTT. Translated, it gives CASSVDFGDTQYF.

V usage is TRBV11-2 and J usage is TRBJ1-4, with 10 bases identical to TRBD1. Germline CDR1 and CDR2: SGHAT and FQNNGV. There are 14 residues in the CDR3. Losses at the gene ends were 5 bases for V and 8 bases for J; bases not matched to a gene: 5. The CDR3 DNA is TGTGCCAGCAGCGAAGGACAGGGGGTCGAAAAACTGTTTTTT. Translated, it gives CASSEGQGVEKLFF.

The rearrangement uses TRBV20-1 and TRBJ1-1, with D hard to call. The CDR3 runs 10 residues. Germline V gives CDR1 DFQATT, CDR2 SNEGSKA (reference sequence). Between the trimmed V and J ends, which lost 3 bases and 7 bases, there was a span of 6 bases. CDR3 protein: CSASVGEAFF. The CDR3 nucleotides are TGCAGTGCTAGTGTGGGTGAAGCTTTCTTT.

The chain uses TRBV7-9 and TRBJ2-3, with D possibly matching TRBD2 (7 bases). Trimming stripped 5 bases from V and 2 bases from J, with 20 bases between. The germline V gene encodes CDR1 SEHNR and CDR2 FQNEAQ (reference sequence). CDR3 length equals 17 residues. CDR3 protein: CASSPGASGTNTDTQYF. The CDR3 DNA reads as TGTGCCAGCAGCCCAGGGGCTAGCGGCACCAACACAGATACGCAGTATTTT.

Concerning this clonotype itself: This may stem from a read error, because a much larger clone lies one nucleotide away. The chain is built from TRBV7-9 and TRBJ2-1, with 14 bases that match TRBD2. Germline V gene data show CDR1 as SEHNR and CDR2 as FQNEAQ (reference sequence). The CDR3 runs to 17 residues. The CDR3 nucleotides read TGTGCCAGCAGCTTAGGACTAGCGGGAGGGAGCTACAGTGAGCAGTTCTTC. This encodes CASSLGLAGGSYSEQFF. The variable domain in full, with the rest retrieved from reference TRBV7-9 and TRBJ2-1, is DTGVSQNPRHKITKRGQNVTFRCDPISEHNRLYWYRQTLGQGPEFLTYFQNEAQLEKSRLLSDRFSAERPKGSFSTLEIQRTEQGDSAMYLCASSLGLAGGSYSEQFFGPGTRLTVL.

V and J are TRBV5-6 and TRBJ1-6; D uncertain. The CDR3 totals 13 residues. The germline CDR1 and CDR2 sequences are SGHDT and YYEEEE. V gave up 4 bases and J gave up 9 bases, with 11 bases separating them. This CDR3 is CASSRTVGSPLHF. In DNA form, the CDR3 reads TGTGCCAGCAGCCGGACCGTGGGTTCACCCCTCCACTTT.

This rearrangement joins TRBV3-1 to TRBJ2-2; 7 nucleotides agree with TRBD2. V gave up 4 bases and J gave up 6 bases; unmatched junction bases: 11. This CDR3 contains 16 residues. CDR1 and CDR2 from the germline V gene are LGHDT and YNNKEL (reference sequence). The CDR3 reads CASSRGRGRFAGELFF. Here the CDR3 DNA reads TGTGCCAGCAGCCGAGGGAGGGGAAGATTCGCCGGGGAGCTGTTTTTT.